This T cell receptor (beta chain) was identified during a study of cytomegalovirus exposure and HLA in healthy donors. Study at large: From donors who were HLA-typed, an early data release held 70 million to 90 million unique TCRs.

Points on this clone: What it binds is unknown.

The germline gives CDR1 SGHRS, CDR2 YFSETQ. The CDR3 is made up of 12 amino acids. The ends were cut back, 0 bases at V and 11 bases at J, with 11 bases in the middle. This PCR relied on a set of 60 Vbeta primers and 13 Jbeta primers. Produced via immunoSEQ multiplex PCR; TCRdb's table is partial and in-frame only. The table lists about 130,000 clones, roughly 80% of them singletons. General observations from the study: A few CMV-associated chains were confirmed in vitro to be specific for CMV antigens.

This receptor was taken from a woman in her forties in good health and CMV-seropositive. What was sequenced was PBMCs. The gene calls are TRBV5-1 and TRBJ2-5; no definite D call. This chain's CDR3 is CASSLDRLLQYF. The DNA for the CDR3 is TGCGCCAGCAGCTTGGACCGACTTCTACAGTACTTC. Combining the CDR3 with reference TRBV5-1 and TRBJ2-5 gives the whole variable domain KAGVTQTPRYLIKTRGQQVTLSCSPISGHRSVSWYQQTPGQGLQFLFEYFSETQRNKGNFPGRFSGRQFSNSRSEMNVSTLELGDSALYLCASSLDRLLQYFGPGTRLLVL.